Below, 26 T cell receptor beta chains from the same sample are listed, as sequenced in a study of cytomegalovirus exposure and HLA in healthy donors. The PCR contained 60 Vbeta and 13 Jbeta primers. Method: immunoSEQ multiplex PCR; TCRdb's copy keeps in-frame clones and lacks some. The profile shows 150,000 to 200,000 clones, about 13% of them singletons. The material sequenced was PBMCs. These receptor sequences come from a man aged 45 to 65 in good health and CMV-seropositive.

J is TRBJ2-1 and V is TRBV11-2; 8 nucleotides match TRBD2. Germline-derived CDR1 and CDR2 are SGHAT and FQNNGV. The CDR3 loop spans 15 amino acids. Trimming cost V 5 bases and J 6 bases; bases outside gene matches: 9. CDR3 sequence reads: CASSRTRLAINEQFF. DNA of the CDR3: TGTGCCAGCAGCCGCACCAGACTAGCGATCAATGAGCAGTTCTTC.

The chain combines TRBV30 with TRBJ1-1; D is undetermined. Trimming left V 5 bases short and J 4 bases short, with 14 bases between. Per the germline V gene, CDR1 is GTSNPN and CDR2 is SVGIG (reference sequence). The CDR3 extends over 13 amino acids. CDR3 sequence (DNA): TGTGCCTGGGTTAGAAAAGGAGGCACTGAAGCTTTCTTT. Amino acids: CAWVRKGGTEAFF.

This clone turned up a few times. V gene TRBV7-9 combines with J gene TRBJ1-1; D possibly corresponds to TRBD1 (6 bases). The CDR3 sequence is 15 residues long. Germline-derived CDR1 and CDR2 are SEHNR and FQNEAQ (reference sequence). With 5 bases removed from V and 2 bases from J, the gap between germline ends came to 15 bases. Here the CDR3 DNA reads TGTGCCAGCAGCCCCTGGGGGGGCCCCAACACTGAAGCTTTCTTT. Translating gives CASSPWGGPNTEAFF.

This clone showed up just a few times. The sample has other DNA sequences that encode this CDR3 too. The chain links TRBV6-5 to TRBJ2-5; 9 bases match TRBD2. The V gene end was trimmed by 3 bases and the J gene end by 5 bases; junction bases not matched to a gene: 4. Germline V gene sequence: CDR1 MNHEY, CDR2 SVGAGI. This CDR3 has 14 residues. The CDR3 loop reads CASSYSGGWETQYF. In nucleotides, the CDR3 is TGTGCCAGCAGTTATAGCGGGGGATGGGAGACCCAGTACTTC.

The V call is TRBV28, the J call TRBJ2-7; D not certain. The CDR3 has 13 residues. V gave up 3 bases and J gave up 0 bases, with 6 bases separating them. From germline, CDR1 is MDHEN and CDR2 SYDVKM. CDR3 bases: TGTGCCAGCAGTTTTTCCTCCTCCTACGAGCAGTACTTC. This sequence encodes CASSFSSSYEQYF. Full variable domain (missing parts from reference TRBV28 and TRBJ2-7): DVKVTQSSRYLVKRTGEKVFLECVQDMDHENMFWYRQDPGLGLRLIYFSYDVKMKEKGDIPEGYSVSREKKERFSLILESASTNQTSMYLCASSFSSSYEQYFGPGTRLTVT.

The chain employs TRBV9 and TRBJ2-1; TRBD2 agrees at 12 bases. J gave up 7 bases and V 3 bases, and 5 bases lay outside the gene matches. This CDR3 has 15 residues. Germline CDR1 and CDR2: SGDLS and YYNGEE. The CDR3 DNA sequence: TGTGCCAGCAGCGCCCTAGCGGGGGGGAGTAATGAGCAGTTCTTC. It yields the protein CASSALAGGSNEQFF. The full variable domain, rest sourced from reference TRBV9 and TRBJ2-1, is DSGVTQTPKHLITATGQRVTLRCSPRSGDLSVYWYQQSLDQGLQFLIQYYNGEERAKGNILERFSAQQFPDLHSELNLSSLELGDSALYFCASSALAGGSNEQFFGPGTRLTVL.

The CDR3 region is CASGGSPNTGELFF. CDR3 coding DNA: TGTGCCAGCGGGGGCAGTCCGAACACCGGGGAGCTGTTTTTT. This sequence joins TRBV9 and TRBJ2-2, with D possibly being TRBD1 (6 bases). This CDR3 is 14 amino acids long. Trimming removed 7 bases from V and 0 bases from J, with 10 bases in between. Germline CDR1 SGDLS, CDR2 YYNGEE.

The V and J genes are TRBV5-1 and TRBJ1-5; TRBD1 might be the D (5 bases). The length of the CDR3 is 15 residues. Trimming removed 5 bases at V and 6 bases at J, with 18 bases between. The germline V gene has CDR1 SGHRS and CDR2 YFSETQ. As DNA, the CDR3 is TGCGCCAGCAGTTCTAGAGGGGAAGCGGGTCAGCCCCAGCATTTT. Protein sequence: CASSSRGEAGQPQHF.

The chain uses TRBV4-1 and TRBJ1-5; D is ambiguous. The germline V gene has CDR1 MGHRA and CDR2 YSYEKL. The CDR3 length is 15 residues. Trimming took off 1 base at V and 2 bases at J, with 9 bases between the two ends. The chain's CDR3 is CASSQGGEGNQPQHF. The CDR3 DNA is TGCGCCAGCAGCCAAGGGGGAGAGGGCAATCAGCCCCAGCATTTT.

This clone was seen more than once but under ten times. The DNA for the CDR3 is TGTGCCAGCAGCTCGTGGACAGGGAAGGAGACCCAGTACTTC. This translates into CASSSWTGKETQYF. This rearrangement joins TRBV7-2 to TRBJ2-5, with 8 bases matching TRBD1. Germline CDR1 reads SGHTA; CDR2 reads FQGNSA. J lost 5 bases, V lost 4 bases, and 6 bases had no gene match. The CDR3 extends over 14 amino acids.

The chain links TRBV19 to TRBJ1-5; 8 nucleotides line up with TRBD1. Trimming at V came to 9 bases and at J to 10 bases, leaving 8 bases not matched to a gene. Germline V gene data show CDR1 as LNHDA and CDR2 as SQIVND (reference sequence). The CDR3 covers 12 residues. In nucleotides, the CDR3 is TGTGCCAGCGGACAGGGAGGAGGTCCCCAGCATTTT. Translation: CASGQGGGPQHF.

In its sample, this clone was seen a few times. V is TRBV7-2 and J is TRBJ1-2; possibly TRBD1 for D (5 bases). This CDR3 comprises 13 residues. CDR1 and CDR2 from the germline V gene are SGHTA and FQGNSA. V lost 3 bases to trimming and J lost 5 bases, with 10 bases between them. CDR3 sequence (DNA): TGTGCCAGCAGCTTTTCAGGGTTGTATGGCTACACCTTC. Amino acids: CASSFSGLYGYTF. Full variable domain (outside the CDR3, taken from reference TRBV7-2 and TRBJ1-2): GAGVSQSPSNKVTEKGKDVELRCDPISGHTALYWYRQSLGQGLEFLIYFQGNSAPDKSGLPSDRFSAERTGGSVSTLTIQRTQQEDSAVYLCASSFSGLYGYTFGSGTRLTVV.

This chain uses TRBV5-4 with TRBJ2-3, with 7 bases that match TRBD2. V gave up 0 bases and J gave up 1 base; unmatched junction bases: 2. Germline lookup yields CDR1 SGHNT and CDR2 YYREEE (reference sequence). The CDR3 runs to 15 residues. CDR3 in DNA: TGTGCCAGCAGCTTGGAAGCGGGGCGCACAGATACGCAGTATTTT. This sequence encodes CASSLEAGRTDTQYF.

The chain carries TRBV4-1 and TRBJ2-5, with TRBD1 identical over 10 bases. Germline V CDR1 and CDR2: MGHRA, YSYEKL. Germline trimming cut 4 bases from V and 2 bases from J; bases unmatched to any gene: 7. The CDR3 covers 16 residues. The CDR3 region is CASSLSPGQGQETQYF. The CDR3 DNA is TGCGCCAGCAGCCTTAGTCCGGGACAGGGGCAAGAGACCCAGTACTTC.

Only a few counts were recorded for this clone. J is TRBJ2-5 and V is TRBV7-2; 7 nucleotides match TRBD1. Germline V gene data show CDR1 as SGHTA and CDR2 as FQGNSA. V lost 1 base, J lost 5 bases, and 7 bases stayed unmatched. The CDR3 runs 15 residues. CDR3 DNA: TGTGCCAGCAGCTTAGGGAGGACAGGCCGGGAGACCCAGTACTTC. It codes for CASSLGRTGRETQYF.

In nucleotides, the CDR3 is TGTGCCAGCTCCAGGACAGTGAACACTGAAGCTTTCTTT. This gives the protein CASSRTVNTEAFF. The chain uses TRBV2 and TRBJ1-1, with D maybe TRBD1 (6 bases). Trimming shortened V by 8 bases and J by 0 bases, and 10 bases separated the two germline ends. Germline V gene sequence: CDR1 SNHLY, CDR2 FYNNEI. The CDR3 totals 13 residues.

V usage is TRBV7-8 and J usage is TRBJ2-7; D perhaps matches TRBD2 (7 bases). V was clipped by 0 bases and J by 2 bases, with 14 bases between them. The CDR3 extends over 16 amino acids. The germline gives CDR1 SGHVS, CDR2 FQNEAQ. CDR3 in DNA: TGTGCCAGCAGCTTAGCGGGGGGGGGCAGCCCCTACGAGCAGTACTTC. The encoded protein is CASSLAGGGSPYEQYF.

This clone occurred a few times. The chain joins TRBV19 to TRBJ2-2; no clear D. The CDR3 loop spans 15 amino acids. V dropped 2 bases and J dropped 3 bases, with 10 bases sitting between them. CDR1 is LNHDA and CDR2 is SQIVND in the germline V gene (reference sequence). CDR3 sequence reads: CASSISRVDTGELFF. The CDR3 DNA reads TGTGCCAGTAGTATAAGCCGGGTGGACACCGGGGAGCTGTTTTTT.

This clone was counted only a few times. The V call is TRBV7-9, the J call TRBJ2-1; D may be TRBD1 (5 bases). CDR1 SEHNR and CDR2 FQNEAQ come from the germline V gene (reference sequence). V was shortened by 1 base and J by 5 bases, with 15 bases between the two germline ends. CDR3 length equals 16 residues. CDR3 sequence: CASSLVGAPFHNEQFF. CDR3 DNA sequence: TGTGCCAGCAGCTTAGTAGGGGCACCCTTTCACAATGAGCAGTTCTTC. The whole variable domain, filled in from reference TRBV7-9 and TRBJ2-1, reads DTGVSQNPRHKITKRGQNVTFRCDPISEHNRLYWYRQTLGQGPEFLTYFQNEAQLEKSRLLSDRFSAERPKGSFSTLEIQRTEQGDSAMYLCASSLVGAPFHNEQFFGPGTRLTVL.

This clone was seen only once. The chain recombines TRBV13 with TRBJ2-6, with D unresolved. This CDR3 spans 17 amino acids. V lost 1 base to trimming and J lost 1 base, with 11 bases between them. CDR1 is PRHDT and CDR2 is FYEKMQ in the germline V gene (reference sequence). The CDR3 is CASSLDSVKSGANVLTF. The CDR3 DNA reads TGTGCCAGCAGCTTAGACTCCGTGAAATCTGGGGCCAACGTCCTGACTTTC.

This clone has a handful of counts. This CDR3 is CASSQDLAGGVSRYGYTF. CDR3 in DNA: TGTGCCAGCAGCCAAGATCTGGCAGGGGGCGTTTCACGCTATGGCTACACCTTC. This chain joins TRBV4-2 and TRBJ1-2, with TRBD1 identical over 8 bases. V gave up 0 bases and J gave up 4 bases; unmatched junction bases: 13. CDR3 length: 18 residues. The V gene's germline CDR1 is LGHNA and CDR2 YNFKEQ.

The chain has TRBV11-3 and TRBJ2-4, with 9 bases aligning to TRBD1. This CDR3 contains 14 residues. With 6 bases clipped from V and 8 bases from J, the junction kept 8 bases outside the gene matches. Germline V gene sequence: CDR1 SGHNT, CDR2 YENEEA. The CDR3 DNA is TGTGCCAGCAGACCCGGGACAGGGTGGGACATTCAGTACTTC. Protein sequence: CASRPGTGWDIQYF. The full variable domain, completed using reference TRBV11-3 and TRBJ2-4, is EAGVVQSPRYKIIEKKQPVAFWCNPISGHNTLYWYLQNLGQGPELLIRYENEEAVDDSQLPKDRFSAERLKGVDSTLKIQPAELGDSAVYLCASRPGTGWDIQYFGAGTRLSVL.

This chain joins TRBV5-5 and TRBJ2-7; possible D gene TRBD2, 5 bases. Per germline, CDR1 SGHKS and CDR2 YYEKEE (reference sequence). V was trimmed by 4 bases and J by 0 bases, leaving 14 bases between them. The CDR3 is 15 residues long. DNA of the CDR3: TGTGCCAGCAGCGAATCACAACGGGACTCCTACGAGCAGTACTTC. Translated: CASSESQRDSYEQYF. Combining the CDR3 with reference TRBV5-5 and TRBJ2-7 gives the whole variable domain DAGVTQSPTHLIKTRGQQVTLRCSPISGHKSVSWYQQVLGQGPQFIFQYYEKEERGRGNFPDRFSARQFPNYSSELNVNALLLGDSALYLCASSESQRDSYEQYFGPGTRLTVT.

This clone was counted a few times. The gene calls are TRBV27 and TRBJ2-1; 7 bases fit TRBD1. Germline V gene data show CDR1 as MNHEY and CDR2 as SMNVEV (reference sequence). The CDR3 is 14 residues long. The V segment lost 5 bases and the J segment 10 bases; nucleotides outside the gene matches: 11. The CDR3 bases are TGTGCCAGCAGTCCCAGACAGGGAAGTCAGGAGCAGTTCTTC. This translates into CASSPRQGSQEQFF.

This clone has only a few counts. The chain carries TRBV9 and TRBJ1-3; D gene uncertain. This CDR3 region has 13 residues. V lost 4 bases and J 3 bases, leaving 8 bases between the germline ends. Looked up from germline, CDR1 is SGDLS and CDR2 is YYNGEE. CDR3 sequence reads: CASSPRVGNTIYF. The CDR3 region has the DNA TGTGCCAGCAGCCCCCGGGTTGGAAACACCATATATTTT.

This clone has only a few counts. The chain links TRBV28 to TRBJ1-5; the D gene is possibly TRBD1 (5 bases). The germline CDR1 and CDR2 sequences are MDHEN and SYDVKM. This CDR3 contains 15 residues. The germline V and J ends were trimmed by 6 bases and 7 bases, with 19 bases remaining between them. For the CDR3, the DNA is TGTGCCAGCAGGGGAACGGGGGGAGGCGGGCAGCCCCAGCATTTT. Its translation: CASRGTGGGGQPQHF. The whole variable domain, filled in from reference TRBV28 and TRBJ1-5, reads DVKVTQSSRYLVKRTGEKVFLECVQDMDHENMFWYRQDPGLGLRLIYFSYDVKMKEKGDIPEGYSVSREKKERFSLILESASTNQTSMYLCASRGTGGGGQPQHFGDGTRLSIL.